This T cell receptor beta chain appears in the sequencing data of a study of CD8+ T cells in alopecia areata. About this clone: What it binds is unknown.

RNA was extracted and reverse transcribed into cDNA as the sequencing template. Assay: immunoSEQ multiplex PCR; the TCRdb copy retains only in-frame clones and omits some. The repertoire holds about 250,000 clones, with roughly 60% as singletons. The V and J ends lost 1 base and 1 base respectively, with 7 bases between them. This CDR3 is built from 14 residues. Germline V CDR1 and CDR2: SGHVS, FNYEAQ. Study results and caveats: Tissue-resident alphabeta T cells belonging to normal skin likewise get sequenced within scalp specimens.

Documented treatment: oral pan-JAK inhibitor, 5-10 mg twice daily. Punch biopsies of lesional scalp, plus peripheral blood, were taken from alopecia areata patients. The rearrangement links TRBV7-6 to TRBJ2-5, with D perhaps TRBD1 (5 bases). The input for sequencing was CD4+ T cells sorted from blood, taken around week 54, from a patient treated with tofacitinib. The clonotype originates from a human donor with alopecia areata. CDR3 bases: TGTGCCAGCAGCTTAGGACAGTTCCAAGAGACCCAGTACTTC. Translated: CASSLGQFQETQYF.